There are a few counts of the clone carrying this T cell receptor beta chain. The record originates from a study of control samples from healthy donors and cancer patients. The method was immunoSEQ multiplex PCR; TCRdb's version includes in-frame clones alone and lacks a portion of them. The sample yields 150,000 to 200,000 clones, 91% seen once. This CDR3 contains 13 residues. Deletions cut 1 base from V and 4 bases from J, with 7 bases between. The rearrangement uses TRBV12-3 or TRBV12-4 and TRBJ1-2; tentative D call: TRBD1 (5 bases). Sequences were obtained from blood. This clonotype was obtained from a woman aged 30 to 39 in good health. CDR3 nucleotide sequence: TGTGCCAGCAGTTTAGGGGGGGGCTATGGCTACACCTTC. It translates to CASSLGGGYGYTF.